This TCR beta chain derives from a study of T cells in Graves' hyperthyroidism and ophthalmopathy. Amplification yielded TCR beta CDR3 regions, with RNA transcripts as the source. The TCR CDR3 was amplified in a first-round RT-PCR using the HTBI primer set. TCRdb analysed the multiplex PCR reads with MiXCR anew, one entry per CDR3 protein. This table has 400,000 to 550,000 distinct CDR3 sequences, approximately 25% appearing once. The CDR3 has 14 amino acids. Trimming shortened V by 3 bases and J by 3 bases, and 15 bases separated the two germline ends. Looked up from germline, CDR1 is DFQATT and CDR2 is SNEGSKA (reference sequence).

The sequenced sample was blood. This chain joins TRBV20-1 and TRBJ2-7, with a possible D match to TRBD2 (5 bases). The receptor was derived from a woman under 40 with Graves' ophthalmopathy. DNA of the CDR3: TGCAGTGCTAGGCGAAGACCCGGGGACTACGAGCAGTACTTC. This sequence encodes CSARRRPGDYEQYF.